The 18 T cell receptor beta chains below all came from one sample that was sequenced in a study of cytomegalovirus exposure and HLA in healthy donors. The PCR had 60 Vbeta and 13 Jbeta primers. Sequencing was performed with immunoSEQ multiplex PCR; in TCRdb, only in-frame clones are kept and a portion is missing. The sample includes about 80,000 clones, approximately 66% of them seen just once. The sequencing sample was made of PBMCs. The receptors stem from a male donor in good health and CMV-seropositive.

This chain connects TRBV5-1 to TRBJ2-2; TRBD1 agrees at 8 bases. CDR3 length: 15 amino acids. CDR1 is SGHRS, CDR2 YFSETQ, per germline. With 0 bases clipped from V and 6 bases from J, the junction kept 4 bases outside the gene matches. The DNA for the CDR3 is TGCGCCAGCAGCTTGGTTCAGGGGGCCGCCGGGGAGCTGTTTTTT. It is translated as CASSLVQGAAGELFF.

This clone has more than one count but fewer than ten. CDR3 sequence reads: CASSLARAGGLEETQYF. The CDR3 coding sequence is TGTGCCAGCAGCTTGGCCCGGGCGGGAGGGTTAGAGGAGACCCAGTACTTC. The J gene is TRBJ2-5, the V gene TRBV5-6; 9 nucleotides align to TRBD2. V shed 0 bases, J shed 5 bases, and the junction held 11 bases outside the gene matches. Germline values: CDR1 SGHDT, CDR2 YYEEEE. This CDR3 region has 17 residues.

The gene calls are TRBV5-1 and TRBJ2-2, with D maybe TRBD2 (6 bases). The CDR3 has 18 residues. V lost 1 base, J lost 0 bases, and 16 bases lay in between. CDR1 and CDR2 from the germline V gene are SGHRS and YFSETQ. Here the CDR3 reads CASSLYAGRSANTGELFF. CDR3 sequence (DNA): TGCGCCAGCAGCTTGTACGCAGGGAGGTCCGCGAACACCGGGGAGCTGTTTTTT.

The chain's CDR3 is CAMQGGGEAFF. Written as DNA, the CDR3 is TGTGCCATGCAGGGGGGTGGTGAAGCTTTCTTT. The chain employs TRBV28 and TRBJ1-1, with 7 bases aligning to TRBD1. Germline V gene data show CDR1 as MDHEN and CDR2 as SYDVKM. V dropped 10 bases and J dropped 7; count of bases not matched to a gene: 6. There are 11 residues in the CDR3.

The chain recombines TRBV7-2 with TRBJ2-2; TRBD2 matches 11 bases. Germline values: CDR1 SGHTA, CDR2 FQGNSA. With V trimmed by 8 bases and J by 0 bases, 5 bases remained unmatched. This CDR3 has 16 residues. The CDR3 is CASGRLAGSNTGELFF. The CDR3 nucleotides are TGTGCCAGCGGGAGACTAGCGGGGTCGAACACCGGGGAGCTGTTTTTT.

This clone was detected a few times. The chain joins TRBV2 to TRBJ2-2; 13 bases match TRBD2. Germline loops: CDR1 SNHLY, CDR2 FYNNEI. This CDR3 region has 15 residues. Trimming removed 6 bases from V and 7 bases from J; junction bases left unmatched: 5. The CDR3 region has the DNA TGTGCCAGCAGACTAGCGGGAGGGGGCAGCGGGGAGCTGTTTTTT. As protein: CASRLAGGGSGELFF.

This clone occurred once. CDR3 in DNA: TGTGCCAGCAGTTTGGGAGGAGCGAACACCGGGGAGCTGTTTTTT. It yields the protein CASSLGGANTGELFF. The chain is built from TRBV6-5 and TRBJ2-2; the D gene is possibly TRBD2 (6 bases). Germline lookup yields CDR1 MNHEY and CDR2 SVGAGI. With 4 bases removed from V and 0 bases from J, the gap between germline ends came to 9 bases. The CDR3 totals 15 residues.

The chain recombines TRBV5-4 with TRBJ2-3, with 8 nucleotides matching TRBD1. CDR1 and CDR2 from the germline V gene are SGHNT and YYREEE (reference sequence). J gave up 3 bases and V 4 bases, and 4 bases lay outside the gene matches. This CDR3 is 14 amino acids long. This CDR3 is CASSLGQVTDTQYF. DNA for the CDR3: TGTGCCAGCAGCCTGGGACAGGTAACAGATACGCAGTATTTT.

This clone is labeled medium-sized. V usage is TRBV19 and J usage is TRBJ2-6; TRBD1 matches at 7 bases. V shed 5 bases and J 0 bases; nucleotides not matched to a gene: 7. This CDR3 is built from 17 residues. From germline, CDR1 is LNHDA and CDR2 SQIVND (reference sequence). The CDR3 protein is CASSLITGASGANVLTF. The CDR3 DNA is TGTGCCAGTAGTTTAATAACAGGGGCCTCTGGGGCCAACGTCCTGACTTTC.

This chain joins TRBV5-4 and TRBJ2-1; TRBD2 agrees at 7 bases. Germline CDR1 and CDR2: SGHNT and YYREEE (reference sequence). The CDR3 extends over 13 amino acids. V lost 6 bases and J lost 6; bases outside the gene matches: 6. The CDR3 spells CASTGEGSNEQFF. DNA of the CDR3: TGTGCCAGCACCGGGGAGGGGAGCAATGAGCAGTTCTTC.

The V call is TRBV5-4, the J call TRBJ2-1, with a possible D match to TRBD2 (5 bases). This CDR3 has 16 amino acids. The germline gives CDR1 SGHNT, CDR2 YYREEE (reference sequence). Between the trimmed V and J ends, which lost 3 bases and 0 bases, there was a span of 13 bases. CDR3 coding DNA: TGTGCCAGCAGCTCGGGCGGGCTTAGCTCCTACAATGAGCAGTTCTTC. Translation gives CASSSGGLSSYNEQFF.

This clone was observed a handful of times. The rearrangement joins TRBV2 to TRBJ1-5; the D gene is possibly TRBD1 (5 bases). The V and J ends lost 7 bases and 6 bases respectively, with 10 bases between them. CDR3 size: 12 residues. CDR1 SNHLY and CDR2 FYNNEI come from the germline V gene. CDR3 in amino acids: CASTRGSQPQHF. CDR3 nucleotides: TGTGCCAGCACTCGGGGGAGTCAGCCCCAGCATTTT.

This clone was detected a few times. The chain combines TRBV27 with TRBJ2-1; D gene uncertain. This CDR3 is 11 amino acids long. Per germline, CDR1 MNHEY and CDR2 SMNVEV (reference sequence). V was shortened by 7 bases and J by 7 bases, with 8 bases between the two germline ends. CDR3 loop: CASTLQNEQFF. CDR3 coding DNA: TGTGCCAGCACCCTCCAGAATGAGCAGTTCTTC.

The rearrangement uses TRBV14 and TRBJ2-3, with 7 bases that match TRBD2. CDR3 length: 18 amino acids. Germline-derived CDR1 and CDR2 are SGHDN and FVKESK. V lost 3 bases and J lost 1; bases outside the gene matches: 13. Here the CDR3 DNA reads TGTGCCAGCAGCCATCCTAGTGTGCGGGAGTGGCGCACAGATACGCAGTATTTT. Its protein product is CASSHPSVREWRTDTQYF.

This chain connects TRBV15 to TRBJ1-4, with TRBD1 matching 7 bases. Trimming removed 7 bases from V and 3 bases from J; junction bases left unmatched: 2. The CDR3 spans 13 residues. Germline V CDR1 and CDR2: LNHNV, YYDKDF (reference sequence). The CDR3 DNA follows: TGTGCCACCATGGGACAGTCTAATGAAAAACTGTTTTTT. Its protein is CATMGQSNEKLFF. Together with reference TRBV15 and TRBJ1-4, the CDR3 gives the full variable domain: DAMVIQNPRYQVTQFGKPVTLSCSQTLNHNVMYWYQQKSSQAPKLLFHYYDKDFNNEADTPDNFQSRRPNTSFCFLDIRSPGLGDTAMYLCATMGQSNEKLFFGSGTQLSVL.

The chain combines TRBV19 with TRBJ2-3; D is perhaps TRBD2 (6 bases). Germline values: CDR1 LNHDA, CDR2 SQIVND (reference sequence). The CDR3 covers 14 residues. The ends were cut back, 5 bases at V and 5 bases at J, with 14 bases in the middle. For the CDR3, the DNA is TGTGCCAGTAGTGCCCGGACTAACAGAGATACGCAGTATTTT. Translation: CASSARTNRDTQYF.

The rearrangement joins TRBV7-2 to TRBJ1-5; 8 bases map to TRBD1. Germline CDR1 SGHTA, CDR2 FQGNSA. V lost 5 bases to trimming and J lost 6 bases; unmatched junction nucleotides: 9. The CDR3 runs to 15 residues. The CDR3 DNA sequence: TGTGCCAGCAGCCCGCCGGGCAGGGGGCTTCAGCCCCAGCATTTT. Translated: CASSPPGRGLQPQHF.

This sequence joins TRBV6-1 and TRBJ1-2; no firm D call. V dropped 6 bases and J dropped 2 bases, with 13 bases sitting between them. This CDR3 is built from 14 residues. Germline V gives CDR1 MNHNS, CDR2 SASEGT. The CDR3 here is CASREGSGNYGYTF. The CDR3 nucleotides read TGTGCCAGCAGGGAGGGCTCGGGGAACTATGGCTACACCTTC.